Each of the 15 T cell receptor beta chains below was sequenced from the same sample in a study of blood T cell repertoires in COVID-19. The repertoire was sequenced with immunoSEQ multiplex PCR; TCRdb's copy has only in-frame clones and lacks some. Of around 300,000 clones in the sample, approximately 89% were seen once. Sample: peripheral blood. The origin of the receptors is a woman aged 30 to 39 with COVID-19, enrolled during active disease.

V is TRBV7-2 and J is TRBJ1-1; a possible D gene is TRBD1 (6 bases). Trimming cost V 3 bases and J 0 bases, with 14 bases left between them. From germline, CDR1 is SGHTA and CDR2 FQGNSA. The CDR3 has 16 residues. CDR3 in amino acids: CASSFSGQSMNTEAFF. The CDR3 DNA follows: TGTGCCAGCAGCTTTTCCGGACAGAGCATGAACACTGAAGCTTTCTTT.

V gene TRBV30 combines with J gene TRBJ1-1, with D possibly matching TRBD1 (5 bases). V was trimmed by 5 bases and J by 1 base, leaving 14 bases between them. From germline, CDR1 is GTSNPN and CDR2 SVGIG (reference sequence). The CDR3 totals 14 residues. As DNA, the CDR3 is TGTGCCTGGGAGGGAGGGACGGCGAACACTGAAGCTTTCTTT. Protein: CAWEGGTANTEAFF.

The chain couples TRBV5-1 to TRBJ2-1; 7 nucleotides align to TRBD1. Losses at the gene ends were 5 bases for V and 5 bases for J; bases not matched to a gene: 10. The CDR3 has 15 amino acids. Germline CDR1 SGHRS, CDR2 YFSETQ. DNA for the CDR3: TGCGCCAGCAGGGCCGGGACAGCTACCAACAATGAGCAGTTCTTC. This encodes CASRAGTATNNEQFF.

The chain is built from TRBV7-2 and TRBJ1-2, with TRBD1 matching 8 bases. The CDR3 consists of 13 residues. Germline V gene data show CDR1 as SGHTA and CDR2 as FQGNSA. V shed 3 bases and J 8 bases; nucleotides not matched to a gene: 5. CDR3 in amino acids: CASSLVAGGGYTF. In DNA form, the CDR3 reads TGTGCCAGCAGCTTGGTCGCAGGGGGCGGCTACACCTTC.

V usage is TRBV12-3 or TRBV12-4 and J usage is TRBJ1-1; TRBD1 is a possible D gene (5 bases). The V gene lost 4 bases and the J gene lost 1 base, with 7 bases spanning the gap. CDR3 length: 13 residues. DNA for the CDR3: TGTGCCAGCAGTTCAGGGCCGAACACTGAAGCTTTCTTT. Its translation: CASSSGPNTEAFF.

The chain carries TRBV6-5 and TRBJ2-5; 14 nucleotides align to TRBD2. Germline-derived CDR1 and CDR2 are MNHEY and SVGAGI. V gave up 11 bases and J gave up 5 bases; unmatched junction bases: 7. The CDR3 has 14 amino acids. Written as DNA, the CDR3 is TGTGCCGGAAGGACTAGCGGGGGGTCGGAGACCCAGTACTTC. Its translation is CAGRTSGGSETQYF.

The V gene is TRBV6-4, the J gene TRBJ1-6; D perhaps matches TRBD1 (5 bases). This CDR3 spans 15 amino acids. Germline CDR1 MRHNA, CDR2 SNTAGT. Trimming stripped 2 bases from V and 5 bases from J, with 10 bases between. The CDR3 nucleotides read TGTGCCAGCAGTGACAGGGCAGGGAATAATTCACCCCTCCACTTT. Translated, it gives CASSDRAGNNSPLHF.

The rearrangement joins TRBV27 to TRBJ2-2; D is undetermined. Trimming left V 3 bases short and J 5 bases short, with 7 bases between. The germline V gene encodes CDR1 MNHEY and CDR2 SMNVEV (reference sequence). The CDR3 is 13 amino acids. CDR3 bases: TGTGCCAGCAGTTTGTCGGAGACCGGGGAGCTGTTTTTT. As protein: CASSLSETGELFF.

The V and J genes are TRBV6-5 and TRBJ2-3; no definite D call. This CDR3 contains 15 residues. The germline gives CDR1 MNHEY, CDR2 SVGAGI. The V end was cut by 4 bases, the J end by 6 bases, with 17 bases between. CDR3: CASSFPPRESDTQYF. The CDR3 nucleotides are TGTGCCAGCAGTTTTCCGCCGCGAGAGTCTGATACGCAGTATTTT.

The chain carries TRBV14 and TRBJ1-1; possible D gene TRBD1, 6 bases. The CDR3 totals 14 residues. V lost 4 bases to trimming and J lost 0 bases, with 9 bases between them. Per the germline V gene, CDR1 is SGHDN and CDR2 is FVKESK. The CDR3 DNA follows: TGTGCCAGCAGCCCCAGGGGACTGAACACTGAAGCTTTCTTT. Amino acids: CASSPRGLNTEAFF.

The chain combines TRBV3-1 (or the pseudogene TRBV3-2) with TRBJ1-5; TRBD1 aligns across 9 bases. After removal of 1 base from V and 6 bases from J, the junction contained 4 bases not matched to a gene. The CDR3 is made up of 15 amino acids. Germline V gene lookup returns CDR1 LGHDT and CDR2 YNNKEL (reference sequence). In DNA, the CDR3 is TGTGCCAGCAGCCAAGTCCAGACAGGGGGTCAGCCCCAGCATTTT. Translated, it gives CASSQVQTGGQPQHF.

The V call is TRBV4-1, the J call TRBJ2-1, with no clear D. The CDR3 spans 12 residues. From germline, CDR1 is MGHRA and CDR2 YSYEKL. Deletions cut 0 bases from V and 9 bases from J, with 6 bases between. The CDR3 bases are TGCGCCAGCAGCCAAGATCAAATTGAGCAGTTCTTC. Translation: CASSQDQIEQFF.

The CDR3 loop reads CATSDLPPRPGYNSPLHF. As DNA, the CDR3 is TGTGCCACCAGTGATTTGCCCCCAAGGCCGGGCTATAATTCACCCCTCCACTTT. The rearrangement joins TRBV24-1 to TRBJ1-6; no definite D call. The V and J ends lost 0 bases and 3 bases respectively, with 14 bases between them. The germline V gene has CDR1 KGHDR and CDR2 SFDVKD. The CDR3 runs to 18 residues.

This chain uses TRBV11-3 with TRBJ2-7; D call uncertain. Germline V gene data show CDR1 as SGHNT and CDR2 as YENEEA. The CDR3 covers 15 residues. V was shortened by 0 bases and J by 2 bases, with 11 bases between the two germline ends. CDR3: CASSLDQRLPYEQYF. CDR3 nucleotide sequence: TGTGCCAGCAGCTTAGATCAGCGTCTACCCTACGAGCAGTACTTC.

The chain combines TRBV7-8 with TRBJ2-1; a possible D gene is TRBD2 (5 bases). The germline V gene encodes CDR1 SGHVS and CDR2 FQNEAQ. The V end lost 0 bases, the J end lost 2 bases, and 17 bases lay between the germline ends. The CDR3 loop spans 18 amino acids. The CDR3 sequence: CASSLASSVTTTYNEQFF. CDR3 bases: TGTGCCAGCAGCTTAGCGTCTTCGGTGACTACGACCTACAATGAGCAGTTCTTC. Complete variable domain (other parts from reference TRBV7-8 and TRBJ2-1): GAGVSQSPRYKVAKRGQDVALRCDPISGHVSLFWYQQALGQGPEFLTYFQNEAQLDKSGLPSDRFFAERPEGSVSTLKIQRTQQEDSAVYLCASSLASSVTTTYNEQFFGPGTRLTVL.